The 27 T cell receptor beta chains given below trace back to one sample, sequenced in a study of cytomegalovirus exposure and HLA in healthy donors. Clones were read by immunoSEQ multiplex PCR, and TCRdb kept only the in-frame ones, dropping some. The sample has some 230,000 clones; 85% to 95% are singletons. Sequencing was carried out using PBMCs. The receptors were gathered from a woman aged 18-29 years in good health and CMV-seronegative.

The chain employs TRBV5-4 and TRBJ1-1; TRBD1 agrees at 7 bases. V trimming: 4 bases; J trimming: 2 bases; junction bases outside the gene matches: 5. CDR1 and CDR2 from the germline V gene are SGHNT and YYREEE (reference sequence). The CDR3 runs 14 residues. The CDR3, as DNA: TGTGCCAGCAGCGCGACAGGGACTAACACTGAAGCTTTCTTT. Encoded protein: CASSATGTNTEAFF.

CDR3 loop: CASSGDRGGNNEQFF. The DNA of the CDR3 is TGTGCCAGCAGTGGGGACAGGGGCGGAAACAATGAGCAGTTCTTC. The chain joins TRBV6-6 to TRBJ2-1; 10 positions agree with TRBD1. The junction had 6 bases not matched to a gene; V was cut back by 5 bases and J by 5 bases. The length of the CDR3 is 15 residues. The germline V gene encodes CDR1 MNHNY and CDR2 SVGAGI (reference sequence).

The V and J genes are TRBV9 and TRBJ2-2; 11 bases align to TRBD2. The CDR3 length is 17 residues. The ends lost 4 bases at V and 3 bases at J; junction bases unmatched: 8. The V gene's germline CDR1 is SGDLS and CDR2 YYNGEE. The CDR3 region is CASSPGTSGGYTGELFF. Here the CDR3 DNA reads TGTGCCAGCAGCCCCGGGACTAGCGGAGGATACACCGGGGAGCTGTTTTTT.

The V and J genes are TRBV4-1 and TRBJ1-3; D is undetermined. Germline V gives CDR1 MGHRA, CDR2 YSYEKL. The CDR3 runs 13 residues. The V gene lost 5 bases and the J gene lost 0 bases, with 5 bases spanning the gap. CDR3 sequence (DNA): TGCGCCAGCAGCAGAGACTCTGGAAACACCATATATTTT. This translates into CASSRDSGNTIYF.

The CDR3 sequence: CASSRETYEQYF. CDR3 coding DNA: TGCGCCAGCAGCCGCGAAACCTACGAGCAGTACTTC. The genes are TRBV5-1 and TRBJ2-7; D remains ambiguous. This CDR3 has 12 residues. Germline V CDR1 and CDR2: SGHRS, YFSETQ. Trimming left V 4 bases short and J 2 bases short, with 7 bases between.

The chain employs TRBV7-3 and TRBJ2-5; 8 nucleotides line up with TRBD2. CDR1 and CDR2 (germline): SGHTA, FQGTGA. V dropped 2 bases and J dropped 3; count of bases not matched to a gene: 5. The CDR3 is 15 amino acids. The CDR3 DNA sequence: TGTGCCAGCAGCTTAGGACTAGCTTCTAAAGAGACCCAGTACTTC. Translated: CASSLGLASKETQYF.

J is TRBJ2-2 and V is TRBV25-1, with 7 positions matching TRBD1. The CDR3 totals 17 residues. V lost 1 base and J lost 7; bases outside the gene matches: 12. Germline CDR1 and CDR2: MGHDK and SYGVNS. The CDR3 is CASSEWKVTGYSGELFF. The CDR3 DNA sequence: TGTGCCAGCAGTGAATGGAAGGTGACAGGGTATAGCGGGGAGCTGTTTTTT.

The chain employs TRBV5-1 and TRBJ2-5; TRBD2 aligns across 7 bases. Germline V lookup: CDR1 SGHRS, CDR2 YFSETQ. The CDR3 is made up of 15 amino acids. Trimming cost V 0 bases and J 2 bases; bases outside gene matches: 4. The CDR3 reads CASSLGGGWQETQYF. CDR3 DNA: TGCGCCAGCAGCTTGGGGGGAGGGTGGCAAGAGACCCAGTACTTC.

This clone was seen more than once but under ten times. Here the CDR3 reads CAWSVKGLAGVLGVWETQYF. In DNA, the CDR3 is TGTGCCTGGAGTGTAAAGGGACTAGCGGGAGTCTTGGGTGTGTGGGAGACCCAGTACTTC. The V gene is TRBV30, the J gene TRBJ2-5, with 14 bases that match TRBD2. V lost 0 bases and J lost 5; bases outside the gene matches: 17. This CDR3 spans 20 amino acids. Per germline, CDR1 GTSNPN and CDR2 SVGIG (reference sequence).

V is TRBV11-2 and J is TRBJ2-3; 7 positions agree with TRBD2. This CDR3 is built from 12 residues. V shed 5 bases, J shed 9 bases, and the junction held 5 bases outside the gene matches. CDR1 is SGHAT, CDR2 FQNNGV, per germline. The CDR3 DNA sequence: TGTGCCAGCAGCAAAACTAGCGACACGCAGTATTTT. Amino acids: CASSKTSDTQYF.

The CDR3 protein is CASGLRAESYNEQFF. Here the CDR3 DNA reads TGTGCTAGTGGTTTGAGAGCGGAATCGTACAATGAGCAGTTCTTC. The chain joins TRBV12-5 to TRBJ2-1; TRBD2 is a possible D gene (5 bases). CDR3 length equals 15 residues. The V gene lost 2 bases and the J gene lost 4 bases, with 12 bases spanning the gap. CDR1 and CDR2 from the germline V gene are LGHNT and FRNRAP.

V gene TRBV10-3 combines with J gene TRBJ2-1, with 10 bases fitting TRBD2. With V trimmed by 6 bases and J by 8 bases, 7 bases remained unmatched. The CDR3 has 14 amino acids. Germline V gene lookup returns CDR1 ENHRY and CDR2 SYGVKD. The CDR3 nucleotides are TGTGCCATCAGAGAGCGGGAGGGCGGGGATGAGCAGTTCTTC. Its translation is CAIREREGGDEQFF.

The V and J genes are TRBV5-4 and TRBJ1-3, with 10 bases lining up with TRBD1. Germline trimming cut 1 base from V and 1 base from J; bases unmatched to any gene: 14. This CDR3 spans 20 amino acids. Germline CDR1 is SGHNT and CDR2 is YYREEE (reference sequence). The CDR3 DNA reads as TGTGCCAGCAGCTTGTTGAGGGACAGGGGCCCCTTTAGTTCTGGAAACACCATATATTTT. Protein product: CASSLLRDRGPFSSGNTIYF.

The chain is built from TRBV5-6 and TRBJ1-1; D possibly corresponds to TRBD1 (6 bases). Germline V gene data show CDR1 as SGHDT and CDR2 as YYEEEE. With 4 bases removed from V and 0 bases from J, the gap between germline ends came to 19 bases. The CDR3 spans 17 residues. The CDR3 loop is CASSRTETKLMNTEAFF. The CDR3 bases are TGTGCCAGCAGCCGGACAGAAACCAAGTTGATGAACACTGAAGCTTTCTTT.

This chain joins TRBV29-1 and TRBJ2-5; unclear D gene. From germline, CDR1 is SQVTM and CDR2 ANQGSEA. The V end was cut by 3 bases, the J end by 1 base, with 12 bases between. The CDR3 is made up of 14 amino acids. The CDR3 DNA reads as TGCAGCGTTGACACTGGTGTTGGCCAAGAGACCCAGTACTTC. Translating it yields CSVDTGVGQETQYF.

The chain has TRBV29-1 and TRBJ1-1; 8 bases match TRBD1. The CDR3 covers 13 residues. V was clipped by 7 bases and J by 11 bases; unmatched bases: 15. The V gene's germline CDR1 is SQVTM and CDR2 ANQGSEA. The CDR3 nucleotides read TGCAGCGCTTCCGGACAGGGAGGGGAGGGCGCTTTCTTT. It specifies CSASGQGGEGAFF.

This clone was observed once. The CDR3 is CSVVVAAAGTYEQYF. The DNA of the CDR3 is TGCAGCGTTGTTGTGGCCGCGGCGGGGACCTACGAGCAGTACTTC. This chain uses TRBV29-1 with TRBJ2-7; D perhaps matches TRBD2 (6 bases). CDR1 and CDR2 (germline): SQVTM, ANQGSEA. This CDR3 contains 15 residues. Trimming removed 4 bases at V and 2 bases at J, with 18 bases between.

Turning to this clone: Other DNA sequences in the same sample also yield this CDR3. The rearrangement links TRBV7-2 to TRBJ1-5; no firm D call. The CDR3 has 13 residues. Germline CDR1 SGHTA, CDR2 FQGNSA. The V end lost 4 bases, the J end lost 2 bases, and 6 bases lay between the germline ends. CDR3 bases: TGTGCCAGCAGCTCGCAGGGCAATCAGCCCCAGCATTTT. Translated, it gives CASSSQGNQPQHF.

The chain is built from TRBV27 and TRBJ2-5, with D tentatively TRBD1 (5 bases). In germline, CDR1 is MNHEY, CDR2 SMNVEV (reference sequence). Trimming took 5 bases from V and 10 from J, leaving 20 bases between them. This CDR3 has 14 residues. The CDR3 DNA follows: TGTGCCAGCAGTCCAGGGATTCCGGGTGTACGCCAGTACTTC. Protein product: CASSPGIPGVRQYF.

The CDR3 DNA sequence: TGTGCCAGCAGTTACTCGACAGTATCTGGAAACACCATATATTTT. It translates to CASSYSTVSGNTIYF. V usage is TRBV6-5 and J usage is TRBJ1-3, with a tentative D call TRBD1 (5 bases). This CDR3 region has 15 residues. Trimming took off 0 bases at V and 1 base at J, with 7 bases between the two ends. Germline loops: CDR1 MNHEY, CDR2 SVGAGI.

The chain is built from TRBV7-2 and TRBJ1-1, with D perhaps matching TRBD1 (6 bases). The V gene lost 1 base and the J gene lost 3 bases, with 15 bases spanning the gap. The V gene's germline CDR1 is SGHTA and CDR2 FQGNSA. This CDR3 contains 16 residues. The CDR3, as DNA: TGTGCCAGCAGCTTAGAAGGGGGTTCGGCTCACACTGAAGCTTTCTTT. Residues: CASSLEGGSAHTEAFF.

The CDR3 coding sequence is TGTGCCAGCAGCTTAGACCAGGGGAGCACAGATACGCAGTATTTT. Amino acid sequence: CASSLDQGSTDTQYF. The chain joins TRBV13 to TRBJ2-3, with D possibly matching TRBD1 (6 bases). The ends were cut back, 1 base at V and 0 bases at J, with 8 bases in the middle. CDR3 length: 15 amino acids. Germline CDR1 reads PRHDT; CDR2 reads FYEKMQ (reference sequence).

This chain joins TRBV6-1 and TRBJ2-1; 10 nucleotides agree with TRBD2. This CDR3 comprises 12 residues. V shed 4 bases and J 9 bases; nucleotides not matched to a gene: 0. The germline V gene encodes CDR1 MNHNS and CDR2 SASEGT. The CDR3 bases are TGTGCCAGCAGTGGGACTAGCGGTGAGCAGTTCTTC. This sequence encodes CASSGTSGEQFF.

The V call is TRBV5-1, the J call TRBJ2-1; 7 positions agree with TRBD2. V gave up 4 bases and J gave up 12 bases; unmatched junction bases: 7. Germline V gene data show CDR1 as SGHRS and CDR2 as YFSETQ. The CDR3 loop spans 12 amino acids. CDR3 sequence (DNA): TGCGCCAGCAGCCGCACTAGCGAATCGCAGTTCTTC. It yields the protein CASSRTSESQFF.

The gene calls are TRBV5-6 and TRBJ1-5; tentatively, D is TRBD1 (5 bases). The germline V gene encodes CDR1 SGHDT and CDR2 YYEEEE. The germline V and J ends were trimmed by 2 bases and 5 bases, with 14 bases remaining between them. This CDR3 has 15 amino acids. CDR3 amino acids: CASSFHPGFYQPQHF. In DNA form, the CDR3 reads TGTGCCAGCAGCTTTCACCCAGGGTTCTATCAGCCCCAGCATTTT.

This clone showed up just a few times. This chain uses TRBV9 with TRBJ1-1; a possible D gene is TRBD1 (5 bases). CDR3 length equals 16 residues. Between the trimmed V and J ends, which lost 4 bases and 4 bases, there was a span of 20 bases. Germline V gene sequence: CDR1 SGDLS, CDR2 YYNGEE. The CDR3 reads CASSLGFRAPGTEAFF. DNA of the CDR3: TGTGCCAGCAGCCTCGGATTCAGGGCCCCGGGCACTGAAGCTTTCTTT.

The chain recombines TRBV4-1 with TRBJ1-4; D is unclear. Trimming took 0 bases from V and 7 from J, leaving 12 bases between them. In germline, CDR1 is MGHRA, CDR2 YSYEKL. CDR3 length equals 15 residues. CDR3 coding DNA: TGCGCCAGCAGCCAAGATCGGGGAGGAGGTGAAAAACTGTTTTTT. Translating gives CASSQDRGGGEKLFF.